The present entry profiles one T cell receptor (beta chain) with its context. The data belong to a study of T cell repertoires and Cas9 in healthy adults. Across the study: Characterization of SpCas9-reactive CD4 and CD8 T cells covered multi-effector potency, cytotoxicity and lineage. Whole-study results and caveats: A preexisting SpCas9-directed effector T cell response was described as ubiquitous in the healthy humans studied.

The assay was immunoSEQ multiplex PCR, and TCRdb's table has in-frame clones only and misses some. The data show 1,400 or so clones, 93% seen once. CDR3 length: 14 residues. Germline CDR1 SEHNR, CDR2 FQNEAQ (reference sequence). V lost 4 bases and J 5 bases, leaving 11 bases between the germline ends. The rearrangement uses TRBV7-9 and TRBJ1-4; no clear D. Material: SpCas9-reactive CD4+ effector T cells (CD137+, CD154-, CD25-, CD127+) from PBMCs; culture status not recorded. The TCR was taken from a human donor in good health. The CDR3 region is CASSWGGNNEKLFF. The CDR3 region has the DNA TGTGCCAGCAGCTGGGGAGGCAACAATGAAAAACTGTTTTTT.